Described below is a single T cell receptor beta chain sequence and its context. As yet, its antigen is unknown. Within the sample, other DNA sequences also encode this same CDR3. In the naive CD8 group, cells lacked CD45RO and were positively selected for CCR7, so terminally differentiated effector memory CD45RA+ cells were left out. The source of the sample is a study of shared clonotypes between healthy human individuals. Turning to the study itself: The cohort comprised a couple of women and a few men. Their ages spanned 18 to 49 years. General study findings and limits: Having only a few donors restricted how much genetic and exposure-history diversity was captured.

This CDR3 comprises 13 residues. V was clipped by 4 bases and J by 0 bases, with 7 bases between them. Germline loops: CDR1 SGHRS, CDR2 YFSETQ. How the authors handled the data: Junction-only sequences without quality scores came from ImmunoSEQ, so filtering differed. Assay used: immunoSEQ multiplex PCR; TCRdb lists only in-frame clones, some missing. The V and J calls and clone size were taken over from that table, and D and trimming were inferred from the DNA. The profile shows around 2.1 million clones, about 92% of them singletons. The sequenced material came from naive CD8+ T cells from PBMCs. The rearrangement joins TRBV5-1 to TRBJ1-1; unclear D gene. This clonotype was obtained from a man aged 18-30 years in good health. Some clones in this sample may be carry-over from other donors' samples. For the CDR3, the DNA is TGCGCCAGCAGCCCGACCATGAACACTGAAGCTTTCTTT. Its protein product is CASSPTMNTEAFF.